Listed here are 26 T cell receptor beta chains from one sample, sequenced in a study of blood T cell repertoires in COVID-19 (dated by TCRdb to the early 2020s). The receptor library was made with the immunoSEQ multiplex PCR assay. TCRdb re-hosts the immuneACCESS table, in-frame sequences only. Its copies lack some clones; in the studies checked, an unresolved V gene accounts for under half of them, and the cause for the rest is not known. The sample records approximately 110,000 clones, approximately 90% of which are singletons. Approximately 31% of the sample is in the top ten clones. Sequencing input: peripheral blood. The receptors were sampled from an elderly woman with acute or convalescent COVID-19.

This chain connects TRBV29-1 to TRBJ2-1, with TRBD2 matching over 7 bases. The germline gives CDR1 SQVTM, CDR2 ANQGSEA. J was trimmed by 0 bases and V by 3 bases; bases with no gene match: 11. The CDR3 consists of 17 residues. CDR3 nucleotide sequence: TGCAGCGTTGAGGAGGTCGGGGGGACGAGCTCCTACAATGAGCAGTTCTTC. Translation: CSVEEVGGTSSYNEQFF.

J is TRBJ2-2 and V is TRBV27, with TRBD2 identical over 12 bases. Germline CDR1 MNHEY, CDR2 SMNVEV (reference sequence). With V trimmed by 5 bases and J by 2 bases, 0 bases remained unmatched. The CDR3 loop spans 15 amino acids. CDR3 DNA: TGTGCCAGCAGTGGACTAGCGGGAAACACCGGGGAGCTGTTTTTT. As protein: CASSGLAGNTGELFF.

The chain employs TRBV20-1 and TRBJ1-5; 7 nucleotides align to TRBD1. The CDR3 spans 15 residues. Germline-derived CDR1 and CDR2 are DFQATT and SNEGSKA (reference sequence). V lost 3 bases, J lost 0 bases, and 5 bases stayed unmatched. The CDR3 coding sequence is TGCAGTGCTAGTCAGGGGGGAAATAGCAATCAGCCCCAGCATTTT. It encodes CSASQGGNSNQPQHF.

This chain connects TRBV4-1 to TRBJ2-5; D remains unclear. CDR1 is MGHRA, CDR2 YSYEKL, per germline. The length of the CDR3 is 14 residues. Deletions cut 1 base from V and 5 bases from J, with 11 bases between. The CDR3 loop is CASSQVLDRETQYF. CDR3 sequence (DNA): TGCGCCAGCAGCCAAGTCCTAGATCGGGAGACCCAGTACTTC.

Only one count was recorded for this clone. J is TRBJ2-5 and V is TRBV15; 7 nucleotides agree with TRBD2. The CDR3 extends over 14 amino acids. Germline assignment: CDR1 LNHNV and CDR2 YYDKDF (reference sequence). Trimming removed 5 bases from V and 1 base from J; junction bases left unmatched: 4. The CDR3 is CATSSAGTQETQYF. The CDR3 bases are TGTGCCACCAGCTCAGCGGGGACCCAAGAGACCCAGTACTTC.

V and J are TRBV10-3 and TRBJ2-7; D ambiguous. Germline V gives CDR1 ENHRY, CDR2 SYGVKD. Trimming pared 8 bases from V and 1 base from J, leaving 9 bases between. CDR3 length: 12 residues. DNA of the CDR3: TGTGCCATCGGTACGGTTTCCTACGAGCAGTACTTC. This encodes CAIGTVSYEQYF.

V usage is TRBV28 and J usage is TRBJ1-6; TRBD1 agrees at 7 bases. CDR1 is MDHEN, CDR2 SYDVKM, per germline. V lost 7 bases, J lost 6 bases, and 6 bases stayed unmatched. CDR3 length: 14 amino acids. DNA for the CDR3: TGTGCCAGCAATGTGGGACAGTTTAATTCACCCCTCCACTTT. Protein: CASNVGQFNSPLHF.

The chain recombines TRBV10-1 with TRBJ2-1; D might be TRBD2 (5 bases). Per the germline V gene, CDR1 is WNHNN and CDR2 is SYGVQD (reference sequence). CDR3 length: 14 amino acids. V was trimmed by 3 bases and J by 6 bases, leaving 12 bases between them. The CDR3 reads CASSESLAINEQFF. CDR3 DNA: TGCGCCAGCAGTGAAAGTCTAGCTATCAATGAGCAGTTCTTC.

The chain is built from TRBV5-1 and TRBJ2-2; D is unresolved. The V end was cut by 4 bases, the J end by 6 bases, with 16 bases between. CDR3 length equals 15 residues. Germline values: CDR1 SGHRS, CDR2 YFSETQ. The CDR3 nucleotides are TGCGCCAGCAGCCCCTACAGTTCCTTGTCCGGGGAGCTGTTTTTT. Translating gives CASSPYSSLSGELFF. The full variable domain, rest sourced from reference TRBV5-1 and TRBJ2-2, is KAGVTQTPRYLIKTRGQQVTLSCSPISGHRSVSWYQQTPGQGLQFLFEYFSETQRNKGNFPGRFSGRQFSNSRSEMNVSTLELGDSALYLCASSPYSSLSGELFFGEGSRLTVL.

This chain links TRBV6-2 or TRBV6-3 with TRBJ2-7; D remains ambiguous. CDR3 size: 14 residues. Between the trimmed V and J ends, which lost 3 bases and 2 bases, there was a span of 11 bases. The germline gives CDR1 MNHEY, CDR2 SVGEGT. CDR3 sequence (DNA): TGTGCCAGCAGTTATTACCTACTCCCCTACGAGCAGTACTTC. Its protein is CASSYYLLPYEQYF.

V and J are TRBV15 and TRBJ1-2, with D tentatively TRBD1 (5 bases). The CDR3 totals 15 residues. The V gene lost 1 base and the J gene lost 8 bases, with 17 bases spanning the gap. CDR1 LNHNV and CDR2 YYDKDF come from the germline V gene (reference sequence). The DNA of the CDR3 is TGTGCCACCAGCAGAGCAACAGGCGTCGCGGTGGGCTACACCTTC. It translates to CATSRATGVAVGYTF.

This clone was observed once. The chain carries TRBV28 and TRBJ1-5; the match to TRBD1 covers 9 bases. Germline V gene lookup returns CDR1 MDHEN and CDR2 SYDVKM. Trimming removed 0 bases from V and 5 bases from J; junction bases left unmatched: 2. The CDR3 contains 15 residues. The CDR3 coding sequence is TGTGCCAGCAGTTTATGGACAGGGGGATATCAGCCCCAGCATTTT. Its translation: CASSLWTGGYQPQHF.

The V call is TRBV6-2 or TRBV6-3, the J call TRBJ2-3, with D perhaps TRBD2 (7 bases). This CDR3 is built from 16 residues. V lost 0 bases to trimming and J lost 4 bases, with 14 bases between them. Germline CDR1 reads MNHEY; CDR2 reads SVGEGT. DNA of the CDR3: TGTGCCAGCAGTTACTCGTGGAAGGGGGGGGCAGATACGCAGTATTTT. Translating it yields CASSYSWKGGADTQYF.

The CDR3 bases are TGTGCCAGTAGTCCGGTGGTCGGGGGGCGAGGGGAGACCCAGTACTTC. Translation: CASSPVVGGRGETQYF. The chain links TRBV19 to TRBJ2-5; D may be TRBD2 (7 bases). V lost 5 bases to trimming and J lost 5 bases, with 21 bases between them. The germline CDR1 and CDR2 sequences are LNHDA and SQIVND (reference sequence). The CDR3 has 16 residues.

The CDR3 loop is CASTDRIGITGELFF. CDR3 coding DNA: TGCGCCAGCACGGACAGGATTGGAATCACCGGGGAGCTGTTTTTT. This chain links TRBV23-1 with TRBJ2-2; 7 bases match TRBD1. TRBV23-1 is classed as an ORF, of uncertain function. This CDR3 is 15 amino acids long. After removal of 7 bases from V and 4 bases from J, the junction contained 9 bases not matched to a gene.

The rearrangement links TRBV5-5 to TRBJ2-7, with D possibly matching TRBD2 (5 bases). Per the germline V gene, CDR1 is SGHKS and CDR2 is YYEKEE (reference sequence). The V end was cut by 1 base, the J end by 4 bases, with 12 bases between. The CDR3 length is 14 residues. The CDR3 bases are TGTGCCAGCAGCTTGAGGCCAGGAGGATACGAGCAGTACTTC. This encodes CASSLRPGGYEQYF.

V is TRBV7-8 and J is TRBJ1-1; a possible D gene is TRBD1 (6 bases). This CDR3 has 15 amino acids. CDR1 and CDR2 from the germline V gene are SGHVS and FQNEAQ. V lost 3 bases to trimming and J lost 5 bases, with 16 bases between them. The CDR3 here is CASSLPQGINTEAFF. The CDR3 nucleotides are TGTGCCAGCAGCTTGCCACAGGGTATTAATACTGAAGCTTTCTTT.

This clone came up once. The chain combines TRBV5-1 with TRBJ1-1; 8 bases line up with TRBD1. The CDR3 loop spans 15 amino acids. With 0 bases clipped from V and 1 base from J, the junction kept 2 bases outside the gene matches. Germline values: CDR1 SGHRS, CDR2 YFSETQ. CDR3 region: CASSLGGQANTEAFF. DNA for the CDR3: TGCGCCAGCAGCTTGGGGGGACAGGCGAACACTGAAGCTTTCTTT.

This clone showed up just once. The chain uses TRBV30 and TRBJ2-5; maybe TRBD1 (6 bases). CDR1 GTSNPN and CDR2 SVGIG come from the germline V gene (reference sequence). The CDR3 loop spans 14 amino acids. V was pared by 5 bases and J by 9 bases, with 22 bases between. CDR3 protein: CAWGRVGAPRAQYF. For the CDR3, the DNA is TGTGCCTGGGGTAGGGTGGGGGCCCCGAGGGCCCAGTACTTC.

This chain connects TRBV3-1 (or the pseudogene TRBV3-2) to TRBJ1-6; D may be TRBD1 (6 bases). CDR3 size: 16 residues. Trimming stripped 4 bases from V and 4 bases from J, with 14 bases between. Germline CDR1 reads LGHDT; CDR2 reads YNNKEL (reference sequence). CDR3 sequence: CASSPQGTSYNSPLHF. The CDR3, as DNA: TGTGCCAGCAGCCCCCAAGGGACAAGTTATAATTCACCCCTCCACTTT.

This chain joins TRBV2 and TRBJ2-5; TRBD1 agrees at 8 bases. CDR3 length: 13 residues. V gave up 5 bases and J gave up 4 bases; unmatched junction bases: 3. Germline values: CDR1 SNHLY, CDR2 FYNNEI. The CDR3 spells CASSWTGTETQYF. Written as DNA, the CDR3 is TGTGCCAGCAGTTGGACAGGGACAGAGACCCAGTACTTC.

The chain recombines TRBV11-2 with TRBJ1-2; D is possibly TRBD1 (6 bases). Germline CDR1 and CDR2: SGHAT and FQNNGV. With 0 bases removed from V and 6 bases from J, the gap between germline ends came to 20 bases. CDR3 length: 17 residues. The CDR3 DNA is TGTGCCAGCAGCTTAGACCGGACAGTTAATCATAAGGATGGCTACACCTTC. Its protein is CASSLDRTVNHKDGYTF.

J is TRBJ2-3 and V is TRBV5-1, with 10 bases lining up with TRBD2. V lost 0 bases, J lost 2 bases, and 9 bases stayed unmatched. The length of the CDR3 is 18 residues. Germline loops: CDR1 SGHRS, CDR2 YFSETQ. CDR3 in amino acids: CASSLAPSSGGVTDTQYF. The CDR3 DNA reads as TGCGCCAGCAGCTTGGCCCCGTCAAGCGGGGGGGTCACAGATACGCAGTATTTT. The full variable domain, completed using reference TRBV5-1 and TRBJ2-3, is KAGVTQTPRYLIKTRGQQVTLSCSPISGHRSVSWYQQTPGQGLQFLFEYFSETQRNKGNFPGRFSGRQFSNSRSEMNVSTLELGDSALYLCASSLAPSSGGVTDTQYFGPGTRLTVL.

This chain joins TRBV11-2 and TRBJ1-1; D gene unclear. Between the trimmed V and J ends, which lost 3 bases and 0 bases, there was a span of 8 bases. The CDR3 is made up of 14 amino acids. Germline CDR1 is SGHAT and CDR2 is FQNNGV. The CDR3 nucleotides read TGTGCCAGCAGCTTCCTTCAGGTGAACACTGAAGCTTTCTTT. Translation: CASSFLQVNTEAFF.

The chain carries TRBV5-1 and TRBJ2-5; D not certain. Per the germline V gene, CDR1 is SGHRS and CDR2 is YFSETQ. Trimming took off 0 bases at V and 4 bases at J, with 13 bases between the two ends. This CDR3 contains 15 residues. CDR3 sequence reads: CASSLGAELGETQYF. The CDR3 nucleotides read TGCGCCAGCAGCTTGGGGGCCGAGTTAGGAGAGACCCAGTACTTC.

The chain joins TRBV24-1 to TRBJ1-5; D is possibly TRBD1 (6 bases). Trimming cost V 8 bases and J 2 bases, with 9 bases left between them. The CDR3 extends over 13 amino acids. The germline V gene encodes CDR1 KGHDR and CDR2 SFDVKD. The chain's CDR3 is CATKGGGNQPQHF. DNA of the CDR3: TGTGCCACCAAAGGGGGTGGCAATCAGCCCCAGCATTTT.